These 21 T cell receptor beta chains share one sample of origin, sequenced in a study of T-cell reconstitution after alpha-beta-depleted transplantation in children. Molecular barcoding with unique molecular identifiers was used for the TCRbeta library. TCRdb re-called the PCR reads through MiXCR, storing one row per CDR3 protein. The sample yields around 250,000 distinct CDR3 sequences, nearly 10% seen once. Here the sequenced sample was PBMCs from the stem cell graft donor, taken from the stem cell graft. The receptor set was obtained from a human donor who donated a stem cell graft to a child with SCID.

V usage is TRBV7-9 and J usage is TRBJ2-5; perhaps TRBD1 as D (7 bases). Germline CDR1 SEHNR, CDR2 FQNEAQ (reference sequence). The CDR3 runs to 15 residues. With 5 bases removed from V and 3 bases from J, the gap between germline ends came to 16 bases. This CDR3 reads CASSGRQGGEETQYF. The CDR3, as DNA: TGTGCCAGCAGCGGCCGACAGGGCGGGGAAGAGACCCAGTACTTC.

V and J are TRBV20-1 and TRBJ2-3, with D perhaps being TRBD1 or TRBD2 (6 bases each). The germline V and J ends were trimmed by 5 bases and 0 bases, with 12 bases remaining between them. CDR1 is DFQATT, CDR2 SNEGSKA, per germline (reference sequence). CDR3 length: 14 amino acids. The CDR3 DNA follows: TGCAGTGCTTCTGGGGGGCAAAGCACAGATACGCAGTATTTT. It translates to CSASGGQSTDTQYF.

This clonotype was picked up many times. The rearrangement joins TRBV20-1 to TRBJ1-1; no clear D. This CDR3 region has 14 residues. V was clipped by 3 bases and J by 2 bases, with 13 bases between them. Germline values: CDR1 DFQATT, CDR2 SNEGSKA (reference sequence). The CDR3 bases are TGCAGTGCTAGTAAGTCGGGGTATAACACTGAAGCTTTCTTT. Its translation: CSASKSGYNTEAFF.

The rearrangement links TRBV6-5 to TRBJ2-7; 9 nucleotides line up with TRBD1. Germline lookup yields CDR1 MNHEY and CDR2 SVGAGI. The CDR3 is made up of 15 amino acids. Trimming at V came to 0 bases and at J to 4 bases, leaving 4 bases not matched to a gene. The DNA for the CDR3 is TGTGCCAGCAGTTACTCACGGGACAGGGTTTACGAGCAGTACTTC. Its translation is CASSYSRDRVYEQYF.

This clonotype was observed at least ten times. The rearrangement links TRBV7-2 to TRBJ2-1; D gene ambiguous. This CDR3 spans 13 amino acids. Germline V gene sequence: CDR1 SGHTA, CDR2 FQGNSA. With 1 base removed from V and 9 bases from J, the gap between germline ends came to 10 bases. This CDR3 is CASSLVLEGEQFF. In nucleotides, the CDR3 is TGTGCCAGCAGCTTAGTGCTAGAAGGTGAGCAGTTCTTC.

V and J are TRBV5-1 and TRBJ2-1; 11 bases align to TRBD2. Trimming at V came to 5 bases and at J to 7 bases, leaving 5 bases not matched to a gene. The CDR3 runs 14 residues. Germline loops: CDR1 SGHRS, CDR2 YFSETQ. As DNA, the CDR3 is TGCGCCAGCAGTATAGCGGGGGGGCAAAATGAGCAGTTCTTC. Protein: CASSIAGGQNEQFF.

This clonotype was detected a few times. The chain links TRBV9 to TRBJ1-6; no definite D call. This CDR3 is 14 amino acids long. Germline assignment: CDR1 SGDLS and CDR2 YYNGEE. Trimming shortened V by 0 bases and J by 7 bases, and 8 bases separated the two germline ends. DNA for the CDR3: TGTGCCAGCAGCGTAGAGGTCAGAAATTCACCCCTCCACTTT. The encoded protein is CASSVEVRNSPLHF.

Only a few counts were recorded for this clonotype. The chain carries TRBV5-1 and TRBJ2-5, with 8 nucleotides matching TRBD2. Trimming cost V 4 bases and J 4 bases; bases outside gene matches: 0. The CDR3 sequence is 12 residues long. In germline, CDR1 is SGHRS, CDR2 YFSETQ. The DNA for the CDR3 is TGCGCCAGCAGCACTAGCGGAGAGACCCAGTACTTC. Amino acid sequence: CASSTSGETQYF.

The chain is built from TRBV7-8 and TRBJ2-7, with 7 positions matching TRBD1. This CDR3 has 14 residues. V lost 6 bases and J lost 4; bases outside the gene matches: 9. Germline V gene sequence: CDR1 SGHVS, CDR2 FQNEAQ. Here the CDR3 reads CASSLTGVFYEQYF. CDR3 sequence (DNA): TGTGCCAGCAGTCTAACAGGGGTATTTTACGAGCAGTACTTC.

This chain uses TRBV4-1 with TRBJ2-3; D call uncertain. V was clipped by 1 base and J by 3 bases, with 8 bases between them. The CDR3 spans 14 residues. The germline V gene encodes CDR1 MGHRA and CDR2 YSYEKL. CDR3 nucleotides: TGCGCCAGCAGCCAAGCAACCGGGACAGATACGCAGTATTTT. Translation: CASSQATGTDTQYF.

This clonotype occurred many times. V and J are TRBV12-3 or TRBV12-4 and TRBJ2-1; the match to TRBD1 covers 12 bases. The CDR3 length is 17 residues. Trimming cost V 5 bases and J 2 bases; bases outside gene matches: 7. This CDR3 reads CASSPSGDRGPYNEQFF. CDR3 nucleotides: TGTGCCAGCAGTCCATCAGGGGACAGGGGGCCCTACAATGAGCAGTTCTTC.

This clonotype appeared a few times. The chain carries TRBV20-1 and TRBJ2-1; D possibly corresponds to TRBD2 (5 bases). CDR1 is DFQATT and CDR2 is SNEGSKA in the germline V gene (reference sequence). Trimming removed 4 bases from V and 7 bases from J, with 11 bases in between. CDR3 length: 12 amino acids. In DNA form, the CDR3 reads TGCAGTGCTATATCACTAGAGAATGAGCAGTTCTTC. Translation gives CSAISLENEQFF.

DNA for the CDR3: TGTGCCAGCAGCCAACCTCCGGGCTACAATGAGCAGTTCTTC. It translates to CASSQPPGYNEQFF. The rearrangement uses TRBV7-9 and TRBJ2-1; D gene uncertain. V lost 5 bases, J lost 3 bases, and 11 bases lay in between. Looked up from germline, CDR1 is SEHNR and CDR2 is FQNEAQ (reference sequence). The CDR3 has 14 residues.

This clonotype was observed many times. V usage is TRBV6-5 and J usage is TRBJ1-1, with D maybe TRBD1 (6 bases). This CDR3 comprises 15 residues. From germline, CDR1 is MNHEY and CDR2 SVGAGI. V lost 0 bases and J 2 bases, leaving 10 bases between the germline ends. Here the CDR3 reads CASSYSDSSNTEAFF. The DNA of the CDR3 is TGTGCCAGCAGTTACTCGGACAGCAGCAACACTGAAGCTTTCTTT.

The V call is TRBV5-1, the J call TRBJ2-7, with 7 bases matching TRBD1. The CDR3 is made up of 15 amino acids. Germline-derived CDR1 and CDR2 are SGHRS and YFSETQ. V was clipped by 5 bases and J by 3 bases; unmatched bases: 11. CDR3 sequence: CASSLTGVRDYEQYF. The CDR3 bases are TGCGCCAGCAGTTTAACAGGGGTTAGAGACTACGAGCAGTACTTC.

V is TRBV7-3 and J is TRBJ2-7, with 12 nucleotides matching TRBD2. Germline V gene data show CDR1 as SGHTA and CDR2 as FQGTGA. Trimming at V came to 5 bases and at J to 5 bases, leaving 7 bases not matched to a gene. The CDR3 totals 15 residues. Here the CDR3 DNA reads TGTGCCAGCAGCCCTGGACTAGCGGGGATCCACGAGCAGTACTTC. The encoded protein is CASSPGLAGIHEQYF.

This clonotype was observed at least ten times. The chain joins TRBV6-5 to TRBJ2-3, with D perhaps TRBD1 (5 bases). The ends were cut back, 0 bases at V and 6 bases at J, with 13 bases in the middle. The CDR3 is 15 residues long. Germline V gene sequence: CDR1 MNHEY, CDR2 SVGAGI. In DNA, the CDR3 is TGTGCCAGCAGTTACTCGGGGCCGTCCACGGATACGCAGTATTTT. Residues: CASSYSGPSTDTQYF.

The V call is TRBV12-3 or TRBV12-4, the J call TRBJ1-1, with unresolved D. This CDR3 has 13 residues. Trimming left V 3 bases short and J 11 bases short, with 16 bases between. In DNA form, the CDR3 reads TGTGCCAGCAGTTTCCGATCGAACTTGGGGGCTTTCTTT. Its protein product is CASSFRSNLGAFF.

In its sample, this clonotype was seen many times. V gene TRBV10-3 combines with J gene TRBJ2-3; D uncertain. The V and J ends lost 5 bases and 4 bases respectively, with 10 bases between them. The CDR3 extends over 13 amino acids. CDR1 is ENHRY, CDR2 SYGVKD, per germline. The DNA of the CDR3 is TGTGCCATCAGTAGGACGATATCAGATACGCAGTATTTT. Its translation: CAISRTISDTQYF.

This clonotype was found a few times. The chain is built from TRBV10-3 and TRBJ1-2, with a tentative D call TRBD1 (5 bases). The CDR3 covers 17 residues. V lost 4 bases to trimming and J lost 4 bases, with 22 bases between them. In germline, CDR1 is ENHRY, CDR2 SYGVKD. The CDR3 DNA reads TGTGCCATCAGTGGGGCCCCACGGAGAGGGGTGACCTATGGCTACACCTTC. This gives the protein CAISGAPRRGVTYGYTF.

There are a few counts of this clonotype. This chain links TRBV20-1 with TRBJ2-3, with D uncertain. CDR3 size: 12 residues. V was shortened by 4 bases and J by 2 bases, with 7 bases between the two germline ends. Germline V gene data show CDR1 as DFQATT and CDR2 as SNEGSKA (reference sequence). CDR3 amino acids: CSAILVTDTQYF. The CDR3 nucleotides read TGCAGTGCTATATTAGTCACAGATACGCAGTATTTT.